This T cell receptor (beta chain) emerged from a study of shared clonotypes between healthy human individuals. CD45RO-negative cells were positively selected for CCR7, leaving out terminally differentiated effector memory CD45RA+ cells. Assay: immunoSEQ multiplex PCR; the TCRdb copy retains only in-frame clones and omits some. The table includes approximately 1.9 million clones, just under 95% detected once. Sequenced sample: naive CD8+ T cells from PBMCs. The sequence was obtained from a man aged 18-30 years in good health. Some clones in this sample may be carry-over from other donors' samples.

DNA of the CDR3: TGCAGCGTTGACACTCCGGGGGGCTGGGACACTGAAGCTTTCTTT. Its translation: CSVDTPGGWDTEAFF. The genes are TRBV29-1 and TRBJ1-1; possible D gene TRBD1, 6 bases. CDR3 length equals 15 residues. Germline V gene lookup returns CDR1 SQVTM and CDR2 ANQGSEA. V gave up 3 bases and J gave up 3 bases, with 17 bases separating them.